The clone carrying this T cell receptor beta chain was counted a few times. These data originate in a study of blood T cells in healthy people across ages. Primed by a sample-barcoded 5' primer and a J-beta primer mix, a second PCR proceeded for about 6 to 12 cycles. One entry per CDR3 protein results from TCRdb running MiXCR on the 5' RACE reads. The data show 600,000 to 650,000 distinct CDR3 sequences, approximately 59% seen once. The CDR3 covers 14 residues. The V and J ends lost 5 bases and 7 bases, in that order; junction bases with no gene match: 8. From germline, CDR1 is MDHEN and CDR2 SYDVKM. The sequence was obtained from a man in his 60s in good health. This chain links TRBV28 with TRBJ1-2, with 9 positions matching TRBD1. Input material: blood. CDR3 nucleotides: TGTGCCAGCAGTACAACAGGGGGCGCGGGTGGCTACACCTTC. This codes for CASSTTGGAGGYTF.